This TCR beta chain emerged from a study of vaccination and CD4 T cells after COVID-19 (dated by TCRdb to between 2021 and 2023). Context from the whole study: Six males and four females were included in the convalescent cohort, with two Hispanic individuals, seven Caucasians, two Asians and one multiracial person represented. Participants got two doses of the Pfizer-BioNTech BNT162b2 vaccine (n=8) or two doses of the Moderna mRNA-1273 vaccine (n=2). Post-COVID blood samples were collected from convalescent patients a median of approximately 100 days after diagnosis, with a range of about 30 to 180 days. Post-vaccine blood samples were taken a median of 72 days after the second vaccine dose, with a range of 14 to 241 days. Culture stimuli were overlapping spike peptide pools from SARS-CoV-2 and from the common cold coronaviruses HCoV-NL63, HCoV-OC43 and HCoV-229E. In control cultures, a CEFX viral epitope pool was used as positive control, an HIV-1 Nef peptide pool was used as negative control, or no peptide was added. In over 8 COVID-19 convalescent patients and a handful of infection-naive healthy vaccine recipients, the spike-specific CD4+ TCR repertoire before mRNA vaccination was compared with the repertoire after mRNA vaccination. In an earlier paper using these donors, memory CD4+ T cell crossreactivity between SARS-CoV-2 and common cold coronavirus spike proteins was assessed at the TCR clonotype level.

The germline V gene (reference sequence) gives CDR1 as LNHDA and CDR2 as SQIVND. Including the terminal cysteine and phenylalanine, the CDR3 comprises 17 residues. Only the CDR3 DNA stays, 51 bases, in frame from base 1. V and J lose 6 bases and 4 bases, and a span of 23 bases separates them. Taken with the paper, the label for treatment or condition translates to: approximately nine-day PBMC culture with coronavirus spike peptide pools or control peptides (ViraFEST assay). CD4+ T cells from unexposed donors were collected before the COVID-19 pandemic (2011-2018). To expand antigen-specific T cells with peptide pools and then pick out the expanded clonotypes through TCR sequencing, the study relied on the ViraFEST assay. Each well held around 2 million PBMCs cultured with roughly 9.2 ug/ml peptide pools in IMDM containing 5% human AB serum and about 10 IU/ml IL-2. Half of the culture medium was replaced with fresh IL-2-containing medium on days 3 and 7. Once the cells had been in culture for ten to eleven days, the EasySep CD4+ T cell isolation kit was used to isolate CD4+ T cells by negative selection. As far as cell numbers permitted, CD4+ T cells from unexposed donors were tested for reactivity against SARS-CoV-2 S and N as well as four spike pools from common cold coronaviruses. PBMCs were separated from whole blood using Ficoll-Paque Plus gradient centrifugation and then either used fresh or cryopreserved at -140C. Triplicate wells were generally used for each culture condition. The leukapheresis product used for the unexposed donors was purchased from a commercial source.

The study at large found these results: In convalescent patients, nearly all vaccine-specific clones (304 of 307) were found to be mono-reactive for SARS-CoV-2 spike rather than cross-reactive with common cold coronaviruses. Among convalescent patients, a median approximately 88% of the SARS-CoV-2-reactive clones seen after vaccination appeared only after vaccination, which suggests priming specific to the vaccine. Although the median number of SARS-CoV-2-reactive clonotypes went up from approximately 20 after infection to approximately 40 after vaccination, the increase was not significant. Only a relatively small number of convalescent patients were included in the study, and early timepoints following natural infection were not analyzed.

The receptor library was made with PCR. TCR sequencing of DNA from cultured CD4+ T cells used the Oncomine TCR Beta short-read assay at the Johns Hopkins FTIC core. The QIAamp micro DNA kit was used to extract genomic DNA from the cultured CD4+ T cells. Oncomine TCR Beta libraries made from cultured CD4+ T cells were pooled using unique dual indexes and sequenced on an Illumina iSeq 100. The study's own analysis went as follows. Non-productive sequences were removed, and CDR3s that did not start with C, did not end with F or W, or were shorter than 7 amino acids were discarded. The MANAFEST web application identified antigen-specific clonotypes by comparing peptide-stimulated wells against reference wells and other culture wells. To be called positive, a clone needed an FDR below 0.05, an odds ratio above 5, and a productive frequency above 0.1% in at least two of three replicate wells. A clonotype counted as cross-reactive if it showed significant expansion both in the SARS-CoV-2 spike wells and in at least one common cold coronavirus spike condition. CDR3 homology was assessed with Levenshtein distances (stringdist) and unrooted phylogenetic trees (ape) in R version 3.6.1. TCRdb reworked the public reads: Q25 trimming with fastp, MiXCR clone assembly, productive beta chains retained. Duplicate CDR3 protein sequences are folded into a single record with the most common DNA and genes. TCRdb, not the original authors, processed these V and J calls. A total of more than 7,500 distinct CDR3 sequences appear in this sample, about 50% of them only once. The ten biggest clones cover approximately 25% of the sample.

Turning to this clonotype: Its antigen is unknown. No per-base quality is available; no much larger clone lies one base away.

This sequence was found in a human donor in good health. The chain links TRBV19 with TRBJ2-3, with TRBD2 as a weak D call on 6 bases. Input material: CD4+ T cells from blood, cultured in vitro. The DNA is TGTGCCAGTAGGATGATAGGGGTAGCGGAGGGACCAGATACGCAGTATTTT. It translates to CASRMIGVAEGPDTQYF.